This T cell receptor beta chain was identified during a study of identical twins. Notes on the study in general: Where out-of-frame alpha sequences were twin-shared, they showed excess low generation probability. For zero-insertion analyses, partial confounding could come from invariant MAIT and iNKT cells.

Template switching added a universal primer site; cDNA carried unique molecular identifiers. TCRdb processed the 5' RACE reads anew with MiXCR; each CDR3 protein has one entry. The table lists 690,000 or so distinct CDR3 sequences, roughly 8% of them singletons. For this clonotype: Its antigen is still unknown.

In germline, CDR1 is SGHAT, CDR2 FQNNGV. The ends lost 3 bases at V and 3 bases at J; junction bases unmatched: 6. This CDR3 has 16 amino acids. These data were also reused for a study on yellow fever vaccine responses in identical twins.

The gene calls are TRBV11-2 and TRBJ2-1; 9 bases align to TRBD2. The sample consisted of PBMCs. This receptor was obtained from a woman aged 18-29 years in good health. CDR3: CASSLYAGGGYNEQFF. In DNA, the CDR3 is TGTGCCAGCAGCTTGTACGCGGGGGGGGGCTACAATGAGCAGTTCTTC.